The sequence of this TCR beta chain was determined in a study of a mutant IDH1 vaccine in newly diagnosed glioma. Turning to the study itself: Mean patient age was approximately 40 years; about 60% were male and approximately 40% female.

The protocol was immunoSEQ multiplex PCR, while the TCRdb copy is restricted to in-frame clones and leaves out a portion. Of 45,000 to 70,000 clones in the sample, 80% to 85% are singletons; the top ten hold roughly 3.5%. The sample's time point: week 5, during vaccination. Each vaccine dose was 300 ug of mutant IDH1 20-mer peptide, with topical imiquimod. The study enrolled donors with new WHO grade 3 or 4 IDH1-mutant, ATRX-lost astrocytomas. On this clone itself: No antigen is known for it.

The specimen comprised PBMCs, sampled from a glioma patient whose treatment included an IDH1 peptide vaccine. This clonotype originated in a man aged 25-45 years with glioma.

The CDR3 DNA reads as TGTGCCAGCAGTGAATCAGGTTTAAATTTCGGGGGGAACACCGGGGAGCTGTTTTTT. Translating gives CASSESGLNFGGNTGELFF. The genes are TRBV6-1 and TRBJ2-2, with D maybe TRBD2 (6 bases). CDR1 MNHNS and CDR2 SASEGT come from the germline V gene. The CDR3 is 19 residues long. Trimming shortened V by 2 bases and J by 1 base, and 20 bases separated the two germline ends.